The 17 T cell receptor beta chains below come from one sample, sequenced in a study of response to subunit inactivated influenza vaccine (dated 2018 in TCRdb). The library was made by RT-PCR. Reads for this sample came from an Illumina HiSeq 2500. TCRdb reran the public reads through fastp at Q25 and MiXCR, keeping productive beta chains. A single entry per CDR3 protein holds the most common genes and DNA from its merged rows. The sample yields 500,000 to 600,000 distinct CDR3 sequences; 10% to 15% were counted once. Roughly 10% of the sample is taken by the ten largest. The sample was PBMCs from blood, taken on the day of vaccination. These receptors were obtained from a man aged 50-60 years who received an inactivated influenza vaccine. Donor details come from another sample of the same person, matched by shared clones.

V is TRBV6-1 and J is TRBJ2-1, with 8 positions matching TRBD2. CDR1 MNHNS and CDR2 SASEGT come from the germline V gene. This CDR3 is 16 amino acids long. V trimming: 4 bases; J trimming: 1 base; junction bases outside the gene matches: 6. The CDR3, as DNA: TGTGCCAGCAGTGGGCAGACTAGCGTTTCCTACAATGAGCAGTTCTTC. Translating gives CASSGQTSVSYNEQFF.

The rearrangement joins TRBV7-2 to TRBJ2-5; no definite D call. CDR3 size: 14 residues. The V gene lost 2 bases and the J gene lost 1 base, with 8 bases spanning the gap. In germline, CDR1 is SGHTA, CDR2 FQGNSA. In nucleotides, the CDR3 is TGTGCCAGCAGCTTATACGGGCCCCAAGAGACCCAGTACTTC. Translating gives CASSLYGPQETQYF.

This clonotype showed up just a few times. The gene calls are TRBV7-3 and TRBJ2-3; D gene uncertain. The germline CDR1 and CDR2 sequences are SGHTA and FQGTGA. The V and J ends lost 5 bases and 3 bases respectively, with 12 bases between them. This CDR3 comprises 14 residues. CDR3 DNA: TGTGCCAGCAGCCCACATATTGGGACAGATACGCAGTATTTT. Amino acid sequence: CASSPHIGTDTQYF.

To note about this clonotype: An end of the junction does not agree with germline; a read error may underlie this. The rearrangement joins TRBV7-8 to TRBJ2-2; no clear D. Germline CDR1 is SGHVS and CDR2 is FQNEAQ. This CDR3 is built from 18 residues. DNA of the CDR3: TGTGCGAGCAGCTTTAGGCCCAGGCTTTCGTTTAACACCGGGGAGCTGTTTTTT. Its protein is CASSFRPRLSFNTGELFF.

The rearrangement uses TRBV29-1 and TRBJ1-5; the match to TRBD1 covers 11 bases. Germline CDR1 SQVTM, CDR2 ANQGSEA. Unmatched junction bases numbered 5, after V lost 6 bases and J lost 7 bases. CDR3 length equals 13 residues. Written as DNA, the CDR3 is TGCAGCGTCGGGACAGGGGGAAAACAGCCCCAGCATTTT. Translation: CSVGTGGKQPQHF.

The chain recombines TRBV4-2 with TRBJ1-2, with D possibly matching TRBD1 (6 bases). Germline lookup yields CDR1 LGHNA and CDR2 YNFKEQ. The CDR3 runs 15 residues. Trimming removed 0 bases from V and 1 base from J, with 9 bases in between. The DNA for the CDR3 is TGTGCCAGCAGCCAAGATAGACAGGATAACTATGGCTACACCTTC. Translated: CASSQDRQDNYGYTF.

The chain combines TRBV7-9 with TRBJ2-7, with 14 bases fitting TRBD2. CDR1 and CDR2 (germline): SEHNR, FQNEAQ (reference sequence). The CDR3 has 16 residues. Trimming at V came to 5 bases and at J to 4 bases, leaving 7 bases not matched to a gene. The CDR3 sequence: CASSPGLAGEAYEQYF. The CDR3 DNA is TGTGCCAGCAGCCCGGGACTAGCGGGAGAGGCGTACGAGCAGTACTTC.

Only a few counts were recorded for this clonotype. This CDR3 reads CASSDLGLAATSTQYF. The CDR3, as DNA: TGTGCCAGCAGTGATCTTGGACTAGCGGCCACATCTACGCAGTATTTT. The V gene is TRBV25-1, the J gene TRBJ2-3, with TRBD2 matching 10 bases. CDR1 is MGHDK and CDR2 is SYGVNS in the germline V gene. Trimming cost V 3 bases and J 8 bases; bases outside gene matches: 11. The CDR3 is made up of 16 amino acids. Full variable domain (remainder filled in from reference TRBV25-1 and TRBJ2-3): EADIYQTPRYLVIGTGKKITLECSQTMGHDKMYWYQQDPGMELHLIHYSYGVNSTEKGDLSSESTVSRIRTEHFPLTLESARPSHTSQYLCASSDLGLAATSTQYFGPGTRLTVL.

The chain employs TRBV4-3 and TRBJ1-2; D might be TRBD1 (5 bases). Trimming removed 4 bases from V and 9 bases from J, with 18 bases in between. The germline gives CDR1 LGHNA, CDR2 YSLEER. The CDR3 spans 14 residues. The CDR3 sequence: CASSPWDGAQSYTF. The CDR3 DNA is TGCGCCAGCAGCCCATGGGACGGGGCCCAAAGCTACACCTTC.

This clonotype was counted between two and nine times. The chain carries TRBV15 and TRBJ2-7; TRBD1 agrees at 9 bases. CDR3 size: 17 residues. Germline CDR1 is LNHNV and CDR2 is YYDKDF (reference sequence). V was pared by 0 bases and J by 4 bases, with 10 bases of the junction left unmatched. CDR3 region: CATSREHPGQGFYEQYF. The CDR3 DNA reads TGTGCCACCAGCAGAGAACACCCCGGACAGGGGTTTTACGAGCAGTACTTC.

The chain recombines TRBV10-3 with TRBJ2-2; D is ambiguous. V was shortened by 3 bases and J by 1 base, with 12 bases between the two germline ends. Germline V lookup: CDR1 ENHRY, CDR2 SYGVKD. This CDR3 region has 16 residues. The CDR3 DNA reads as TGTGCCATCAGTGAACAACGGGCAGGGAACACCGGGGAGCTGTTTTTT. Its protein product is CAISEQRAGNTGELFF.

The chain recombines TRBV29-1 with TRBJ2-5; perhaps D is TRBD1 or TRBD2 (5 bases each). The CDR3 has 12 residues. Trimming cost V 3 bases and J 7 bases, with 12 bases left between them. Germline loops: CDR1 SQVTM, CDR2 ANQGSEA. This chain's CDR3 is CSVEPGQGTQYF. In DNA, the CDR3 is TGCAGCGTTGAGCCGGGGCAGGGGACCCAGTACTTC.

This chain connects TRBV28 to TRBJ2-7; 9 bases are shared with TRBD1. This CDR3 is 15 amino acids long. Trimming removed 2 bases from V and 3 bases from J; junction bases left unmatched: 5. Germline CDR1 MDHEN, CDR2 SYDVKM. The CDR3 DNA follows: TGTGCCAGCAGTTTAGGGGACAGGGAGGTCTACGAGCAGTACTTC. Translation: CASSLGDREVYEQYF.

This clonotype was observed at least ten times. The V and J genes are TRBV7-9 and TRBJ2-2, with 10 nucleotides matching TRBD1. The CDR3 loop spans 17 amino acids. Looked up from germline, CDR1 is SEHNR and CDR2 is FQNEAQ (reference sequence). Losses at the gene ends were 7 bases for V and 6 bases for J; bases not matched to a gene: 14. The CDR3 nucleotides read TGTGCCAGCATCGAATTTCCGGGACAGGGGAGGTCCGGGGAGCTGTTTTTT. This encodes CASIEFPGQGRSGELFF.

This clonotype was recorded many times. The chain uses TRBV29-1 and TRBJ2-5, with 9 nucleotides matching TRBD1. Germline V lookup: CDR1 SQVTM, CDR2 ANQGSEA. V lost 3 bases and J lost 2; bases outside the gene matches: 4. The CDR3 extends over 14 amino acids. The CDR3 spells CSVEKDRGQETQYF. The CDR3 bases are TGCAGCGTTGAGAAGGACAGGGGACAAGAGACCCAGTACTTC.

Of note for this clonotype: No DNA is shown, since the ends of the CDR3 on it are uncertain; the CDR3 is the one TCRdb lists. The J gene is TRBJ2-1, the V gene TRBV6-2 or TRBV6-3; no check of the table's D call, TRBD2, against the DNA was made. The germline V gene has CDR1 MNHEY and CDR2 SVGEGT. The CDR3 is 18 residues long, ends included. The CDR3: CASSSSPSGSLIRNEQFF.

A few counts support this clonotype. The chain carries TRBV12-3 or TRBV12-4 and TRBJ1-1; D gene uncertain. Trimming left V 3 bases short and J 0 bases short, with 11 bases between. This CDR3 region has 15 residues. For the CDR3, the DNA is TGTGCCAGCAGTTTCCACCTCGATATGAACACTGAAGCTTTCTTT. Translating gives CASSFHLDMNTEAFF.